This T cell receptor (beta chain) was recorded in a study of regulatory T cells in long-lasting Graves disease. Study outcomes and limitations: Limited sample numbers may have lowered accuracy.

The time point here: persistent/refractory GD, antithyroid drugs over 5 years with positive TRAb. PBMC-derived RNA was used for the TCR library. This clonotype has a count of ten or more. Its antigen is not known. According to the study, TCR beta libraries were built with iRepertoire HTBI primers and CDR3-region Arm-PCR. TCRdb recomputed calls from the multiplex PCR reads with MiXCR, one row per CDR3 protein. The sample records 400,000 to 500,000 distinct CDR3 sequences, around 21% being singletons. This sample comprised peripheral blood mononuclear cells (PBMCs), obtained when the disease was refractory, from a patient treated with antithyroid drugs. The clonotype originates from a female donor with Graves disease.

The CDR3 here is CASSFHYPPPTRFPHEQYF. In DNA form, the CDR3 reads TGTGCCAGCAGTTTCCACTACCCCCCTCCTACTCGATTCCCTCACGAGCAGTACTTC. V gene TRBV12-3 or TRBV12-4 combines with J gene TRBJ2-7, with D unresolved. V was shortened by 3 bases and J by 5 bases, with 29 bases between the two germline ends. The CDR3 extends over 19 amino acids.